Here is one TCR beta chain with its context. The data were taken from a study of CD8 T cells in Susac syndrome. Sequencing of TCR beta was performed on blood CD8+ T cells and on blood CD4+ T cells. Germline lookup yields CDR1 DFQATT and CDR2 SNEGSKA (reference sequence). This CDR3 is 12 amino acids long. Trimming removed 4 bases from V and 0 bases from J, with 6 bases in between. cDNA came from about 0.5 to 1 ug RNA primed by random hexamers. MiXCR, run by TCRdb on the immunoSEQ multiplex PCR reads, gives a single entry per CDR3 protein. The sample shows under 200,000 distinct CDR3 sequences, around 94% of them seen only once.

The receptor's source is a human donor in good health. Sequences were obtained from CD4+ T cells from PBMCs. The chain recombines TRBV20-1 with TRBJ2-5, with D possibly matching TRBD2 (5 bases). The DNA of the CDR3 is TGCAGTGCTACCGGGGACCAAGAGACCCAGTACTTC. It is translated as CSATGDQETQYF.